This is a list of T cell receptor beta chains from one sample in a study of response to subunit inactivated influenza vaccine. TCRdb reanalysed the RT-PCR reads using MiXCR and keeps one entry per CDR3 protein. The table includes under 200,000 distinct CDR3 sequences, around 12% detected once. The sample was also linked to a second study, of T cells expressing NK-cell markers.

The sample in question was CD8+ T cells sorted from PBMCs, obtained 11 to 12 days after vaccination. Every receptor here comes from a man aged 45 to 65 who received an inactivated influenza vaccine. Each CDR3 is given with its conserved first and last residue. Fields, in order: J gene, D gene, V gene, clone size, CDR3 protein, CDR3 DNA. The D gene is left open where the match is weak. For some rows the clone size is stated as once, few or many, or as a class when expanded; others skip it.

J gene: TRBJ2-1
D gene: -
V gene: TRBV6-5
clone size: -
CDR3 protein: CASSWGKRTEQFF
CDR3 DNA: TGTGCCAGCAGTTGGGGCAAAAGGACTGAGCAGTTCTTC

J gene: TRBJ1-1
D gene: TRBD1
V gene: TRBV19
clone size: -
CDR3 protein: CASSIGTGVDEAFF
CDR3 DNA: TGTGCCAGTAGTATTGGGACAGGGGTTGATGAAGCTTTCTTT

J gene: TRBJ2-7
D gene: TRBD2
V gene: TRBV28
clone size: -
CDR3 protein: CASEGASGGYEQYF
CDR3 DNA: TGTGCCAGTGAGGGGGCTAGCGGGGGATACGAGCAGTACTTC

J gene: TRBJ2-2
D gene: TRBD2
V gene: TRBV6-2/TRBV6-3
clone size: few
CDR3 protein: CASSYVTSAHTGELFF
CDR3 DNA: TGTGCCAGCAGTTACGTTACTAGCGCTCACACCGGGGAGCTGTTTTTT

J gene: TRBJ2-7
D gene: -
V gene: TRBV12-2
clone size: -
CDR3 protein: CACSAGDRIAYEQYF
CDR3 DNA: TGTGCTTGTAGTGCAGGGGACAGGATCGCCTACGAGCAGTACTTC

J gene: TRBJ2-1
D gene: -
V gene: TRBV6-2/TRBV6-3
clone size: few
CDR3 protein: CASSYSPGDHPYNEQFF
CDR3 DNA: TGTGCCAGCAGTTACTCGCCGGGAGATCATCCCTACAATGAGCAGTTCTTC

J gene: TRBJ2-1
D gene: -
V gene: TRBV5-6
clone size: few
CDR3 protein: CASSLGTPNEQFF
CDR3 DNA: TGTGCCAGCAGCTTGGGGACTCCCAATGAGCAGTTCTTC

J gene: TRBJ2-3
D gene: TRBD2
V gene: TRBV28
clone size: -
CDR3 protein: CASSSLAGEANTQYF
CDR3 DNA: TGTGCCAGCAGTTCCCTAGCGGGAGAGGCAAATACGCAGTATTTT

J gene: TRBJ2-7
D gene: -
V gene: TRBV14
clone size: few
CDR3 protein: CASRPGHTYEQYF
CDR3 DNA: TGTGCCAGCAGGCCGGGACACACCTACGAGCAGTACTTC

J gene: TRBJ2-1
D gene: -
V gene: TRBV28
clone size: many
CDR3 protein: CASSFLGTSYNEQFF
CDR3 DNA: TGTGCCAGCAGTTTTCTCGGGACCTCCTACAATGAGCAGTTCTTC

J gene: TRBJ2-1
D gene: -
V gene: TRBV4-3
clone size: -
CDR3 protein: CASSQDRVGDDEQFF
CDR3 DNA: TGCGCCAGCAGCCAAGATCGGGTAGGGGATGATGAGCAGTTCTTC

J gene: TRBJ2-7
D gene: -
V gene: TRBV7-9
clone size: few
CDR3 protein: CASSTPEGTSYEQYF
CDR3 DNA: TGTGCCAGCAGCACCCCGGAAGGCACGTCCTACGAGCAGTACTTC

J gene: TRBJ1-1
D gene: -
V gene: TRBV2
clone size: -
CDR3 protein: CASSESENTEAFF
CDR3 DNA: TGTGCCAGCAGTGAATCGGAGAACACTGAAGCTTTCTTT

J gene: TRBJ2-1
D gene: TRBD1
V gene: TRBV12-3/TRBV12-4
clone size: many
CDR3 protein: CASSLGGTGYNEQFF
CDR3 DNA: TGTGCCAGCAGTTTAGGTGGGACAGGCTACAATGAGCAGTTCTTC

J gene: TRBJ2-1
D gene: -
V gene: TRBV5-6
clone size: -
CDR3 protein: CASSLGQPYNEQFF
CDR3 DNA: TGTGCCAGCAGCTTAGGCCAGCCCTACAATGAGCAGTTCTTC

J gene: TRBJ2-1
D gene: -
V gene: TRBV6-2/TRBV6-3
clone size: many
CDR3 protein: CASSPTGTRSYNEQFF
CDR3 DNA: TGTGCCAGCAGCCCCACCGGGACACGCTCCTACAATGAGCAGTTCTTC

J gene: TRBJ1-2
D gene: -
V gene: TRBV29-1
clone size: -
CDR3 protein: CSVEEGALNYGYTF
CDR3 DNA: TGCAGCGTTGAAGAGGGGGCCCTAAACTATGGCTACACCTTC

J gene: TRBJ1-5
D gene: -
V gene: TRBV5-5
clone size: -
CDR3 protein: CASSLGLPAGLHQPQHF
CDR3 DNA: TGTGCCAGCAGCTTGGGCCTCCCGGCAGGCCTCCATCAGCCCCAGCATTTT

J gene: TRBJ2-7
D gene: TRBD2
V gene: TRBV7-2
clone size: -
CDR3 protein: CASSLAGGSSEQYF
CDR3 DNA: TGTGCCAGCAGCTTAGCTGGCGGGAGTAGTGAGCAGTACTTC

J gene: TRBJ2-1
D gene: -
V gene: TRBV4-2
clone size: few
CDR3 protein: CASSQFIFSYNEQFF
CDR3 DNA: TGTGCCAGCAGCCAATTTATTTTCTCCTACAATGAGCAGTTCTTC

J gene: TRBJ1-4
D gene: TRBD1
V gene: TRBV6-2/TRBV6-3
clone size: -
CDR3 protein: CASSLDRGGEKLFF
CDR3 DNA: TGTGCCAGCAGTTTGGACAGGGGAGGTGAAAAACTGTTTTTT

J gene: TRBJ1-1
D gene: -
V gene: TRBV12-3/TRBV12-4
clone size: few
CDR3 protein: CASSFGGRGLNTEAFF
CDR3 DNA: TGTGCCAGCAGTTTTGGGGGCCGGGGATTGAACACTGAAGCTTTCTTT

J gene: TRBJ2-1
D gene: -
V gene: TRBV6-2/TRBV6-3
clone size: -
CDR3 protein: CASSYYGGSYNEQFF
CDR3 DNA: TGTGCCAGCAGTTACTATGGAGGGTCCTACAATGAGCAGTTCTTC

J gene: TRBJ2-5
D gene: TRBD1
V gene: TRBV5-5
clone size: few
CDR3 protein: CASSLSQGAFETQYF
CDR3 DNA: TGTGCCAGCAGCTTGAGTCAGGGGGCCTTCGAGACCCAGTACTTC

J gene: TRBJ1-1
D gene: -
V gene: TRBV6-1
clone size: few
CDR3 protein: CASSPTDTEAFF
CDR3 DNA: TGTGCCAGCAGTCCTACAGACACTGAAGCTTTCTTT

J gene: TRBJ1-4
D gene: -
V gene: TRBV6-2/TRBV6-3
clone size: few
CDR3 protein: CASSSRHTTNEKLFF
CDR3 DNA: TGTGCCAGCAGCTCACGACACACAACTAATGAAAAACTGTTTTTT

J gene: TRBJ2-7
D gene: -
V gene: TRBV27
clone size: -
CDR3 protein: CASSLFLESPLGEQYF
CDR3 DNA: TGTGCCAGCAGTTTATTCCTCGAAAGTCCCTTGGGCGAGCAGTACTTC

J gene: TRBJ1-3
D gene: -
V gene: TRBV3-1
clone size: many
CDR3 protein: CASSQGITDGSGNTIYF
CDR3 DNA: TGTGCCAGCAGCCAAGGCATCACCGACGGCTCTGGAAACACCATATATTTT

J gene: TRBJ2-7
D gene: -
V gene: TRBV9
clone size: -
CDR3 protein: CASSGSLHEQYF
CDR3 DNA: TGTGCCAGCAGTGGATCACTCCACGAGCAGTACTTC

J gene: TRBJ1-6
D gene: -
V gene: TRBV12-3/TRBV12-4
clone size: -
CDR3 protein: CASRPKGAYNSPLHF
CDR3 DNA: TGTGCCAGCAGACCTAAGGGGGCCTATAATTCACCCCTCCACTTT

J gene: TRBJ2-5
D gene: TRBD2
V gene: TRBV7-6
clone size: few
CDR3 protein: CASSLPGLAGSETQYF
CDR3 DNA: TGTGCCAGCAGCTTGCCGGGACTAGCGGGGTCGGAGACCCAGTACTTC

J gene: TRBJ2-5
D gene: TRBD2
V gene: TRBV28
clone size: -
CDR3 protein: CASGLMTSGDQETQYF
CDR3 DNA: TGTGCCAGCGGTTTAATGACTAGCGGAGACCAAGAGACCCAGTACTTC

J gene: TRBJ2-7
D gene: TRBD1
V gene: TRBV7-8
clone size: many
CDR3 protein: CASSQGTGGRYEQYF
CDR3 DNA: TGTGCCAGCAGCCAAGGGACAGGGGGCCGATACGAGCAGTACTTC

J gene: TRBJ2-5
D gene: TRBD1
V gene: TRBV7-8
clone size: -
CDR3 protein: CASSWLDREETQYF
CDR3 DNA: TGTGCCAGCAGCTGGCTCGACAGGGAAGAGACCCAGTACTTC

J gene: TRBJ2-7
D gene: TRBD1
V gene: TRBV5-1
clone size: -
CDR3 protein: CASSLVSTGQSYEQYF
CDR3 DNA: TGCGCCAGCAGCTTGGTCTCGACGGGACAGTCCTACGAGCAGTACTTC

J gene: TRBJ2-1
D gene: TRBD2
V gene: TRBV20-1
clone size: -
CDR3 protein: CSARDPLGGGYNEQFF
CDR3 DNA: TGCAGTGCTAGAGACCCGCTAGGCGGGGGATACAATGAGCAGTTCTTC

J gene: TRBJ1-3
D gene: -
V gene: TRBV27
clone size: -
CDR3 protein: CASSRYHSDGNTIYF
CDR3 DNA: TGTGCCAGCAGTCGATACCACTCCGATGGAAACACCATATATTTT